The T cell receptor beta chain described here comes from a study of T cells expressing NK-cell markers. Looking at the study overall: Researchers got TCR beta repertoires out of sorted CD3+CD56+NKG2C+, CD3+CD56+NKG2C- and CD3+CD56-NKG2C+ T cells. Study outcomes and limitations: Top CD8+ clonotypes included the dominant CD3+CD56+NKG2C+ clonotypes in six donors.

As for this clonotype: Its antigen is currently unknown.

Generation of TCR beta cDNA was performed by 5'RACE template switching incorporating UMIs. Reanalyzing the 5' RACE reads, TCRdb keeps one entry per CDR3 protein, without DNA. The table for this sample gives about 440,000 distinct CDR3 sequences. Per the germline V gene, CDR1 is MDHEN and CDR2 is SYDVKM. The CDR3 is made up of 14 amino acids. The sample was blood T cells: a sorted CD56 or NKG2C T cell subset, CD4+ or CD8+ T cells, or bulk PBMC T cells (not recorded which). The sequence derives from a woman between 18 and 70 years old in good health. This chain joins TRBV28 and TRBJ1-1. CDR3 sequence reads: CASSPDGVNTEAFF.